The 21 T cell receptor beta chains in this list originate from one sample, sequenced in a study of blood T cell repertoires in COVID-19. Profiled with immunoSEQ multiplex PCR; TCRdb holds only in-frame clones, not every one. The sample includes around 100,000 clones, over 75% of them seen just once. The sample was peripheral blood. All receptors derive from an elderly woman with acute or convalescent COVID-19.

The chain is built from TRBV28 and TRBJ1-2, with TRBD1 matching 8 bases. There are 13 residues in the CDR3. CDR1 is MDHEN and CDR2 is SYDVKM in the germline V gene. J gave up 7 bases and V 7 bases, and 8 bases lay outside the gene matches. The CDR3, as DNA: TGTGCCAGCAACGTCCAGGGGGCGCGTGGCTACACCTTC. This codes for CASNVQGARGYTF.

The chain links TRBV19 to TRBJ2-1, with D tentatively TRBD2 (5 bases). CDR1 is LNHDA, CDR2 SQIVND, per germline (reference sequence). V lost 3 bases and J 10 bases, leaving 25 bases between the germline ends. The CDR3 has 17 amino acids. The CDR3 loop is CASSITPASRTLGEQFF. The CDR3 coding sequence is TGTGCCAGTAGTATTACGCCGGCTAGCCGAACACTAGGGGAGCAGTTCTTC.

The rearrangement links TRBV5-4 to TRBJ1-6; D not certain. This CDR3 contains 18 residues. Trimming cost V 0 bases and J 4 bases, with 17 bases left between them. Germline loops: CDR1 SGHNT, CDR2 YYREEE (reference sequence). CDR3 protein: CASSLVLGRVEYNSPLHF. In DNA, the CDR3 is TGTGCCAGCAGCTTGGTATTGGGTCGGGTCGAATATAATTCACCCCTCCACTTT.

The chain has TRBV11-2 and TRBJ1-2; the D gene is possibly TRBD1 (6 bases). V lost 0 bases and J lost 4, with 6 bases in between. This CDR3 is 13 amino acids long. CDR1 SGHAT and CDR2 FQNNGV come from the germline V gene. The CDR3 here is CASSLEGAYGYTF. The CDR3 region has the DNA TGTGCCAGCAGCTTAGAGGGGGCCTATGGCTACACCTTC.

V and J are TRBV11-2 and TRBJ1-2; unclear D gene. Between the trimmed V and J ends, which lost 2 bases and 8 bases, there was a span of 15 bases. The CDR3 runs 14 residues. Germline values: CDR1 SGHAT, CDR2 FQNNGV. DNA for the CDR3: TGTGCCAGCAGCTTACCGGGTTCCACGGGGGGCTACACCTTC. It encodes CASSLPGSTGGYTF.

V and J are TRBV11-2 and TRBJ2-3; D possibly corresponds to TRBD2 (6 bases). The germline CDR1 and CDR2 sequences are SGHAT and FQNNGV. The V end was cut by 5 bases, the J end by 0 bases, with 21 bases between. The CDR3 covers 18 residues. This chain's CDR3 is CASSQVKAWGTSTDTQYF. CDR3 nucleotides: TGTGCCAGCAGCCAAGTAAAGGCGTGGGGGACTAGCACAGATACGCAGTATTTT.

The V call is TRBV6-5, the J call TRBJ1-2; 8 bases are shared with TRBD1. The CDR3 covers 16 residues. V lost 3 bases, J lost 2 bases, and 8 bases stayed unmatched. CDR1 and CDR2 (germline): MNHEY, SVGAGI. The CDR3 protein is CASSYSFAGGNYGYTF. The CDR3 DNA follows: TGTGCCAGCAGTTATTCGTTTGCAGGGGGCAACTATGGCTACACCTTC.

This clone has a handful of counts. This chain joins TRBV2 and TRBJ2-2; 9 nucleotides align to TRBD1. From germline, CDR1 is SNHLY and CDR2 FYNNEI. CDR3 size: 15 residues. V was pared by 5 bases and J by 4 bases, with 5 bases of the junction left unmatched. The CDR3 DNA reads TGTGCCAGCAGTCCACAGGGGGCAGGCACCGGGGAGCTGTTTTTT. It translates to CASSPQGAGTGELFF.

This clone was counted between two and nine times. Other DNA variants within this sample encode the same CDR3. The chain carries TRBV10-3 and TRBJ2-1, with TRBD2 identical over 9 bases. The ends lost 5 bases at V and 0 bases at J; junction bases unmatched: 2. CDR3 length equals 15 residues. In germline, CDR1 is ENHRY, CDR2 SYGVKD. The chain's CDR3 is CAISSSGGSYNEQFF. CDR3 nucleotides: TGTGCCATCAGTAGTAGCGGGGGCTCCTACAATGAGCAGTTCTTC.

CDR3 in amino acids: CASSSTYPEKQPQHF. The CDR3 DNA sequence: TGTGCCAGCAGCTCAACGTACCCCGAGAAGCAGCCCCAGCATTTT. This chain connects TRBV5-8 to TRBJ1-5, with D hard to call. The CDR3 consists of 15 residues. Germline V gene lookup returns CDR1 SGHTS and CDR2 YDEGEE. The V gene lost 3 bases and the J gene lost 7 bases, with 17 bases spanning the gap.

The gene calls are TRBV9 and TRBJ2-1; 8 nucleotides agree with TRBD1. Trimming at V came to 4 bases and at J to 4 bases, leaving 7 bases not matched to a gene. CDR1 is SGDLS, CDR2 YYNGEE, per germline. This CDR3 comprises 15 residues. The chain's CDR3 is CASSPRQGLYNEQFF. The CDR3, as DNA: TGTGCCAGCAGCCCTCGACAGGGGCTATACAATGAGCAGTTCTTC.

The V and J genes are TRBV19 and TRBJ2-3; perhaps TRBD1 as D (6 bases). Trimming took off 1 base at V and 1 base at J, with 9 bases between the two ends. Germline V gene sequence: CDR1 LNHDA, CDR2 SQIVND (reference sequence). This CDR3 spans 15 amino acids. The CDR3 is CASSIGTVRTDTQYF. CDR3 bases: TGTGCCAGTAGTATAGGGACAGTACGCACAGATACGCAGTATTTT.

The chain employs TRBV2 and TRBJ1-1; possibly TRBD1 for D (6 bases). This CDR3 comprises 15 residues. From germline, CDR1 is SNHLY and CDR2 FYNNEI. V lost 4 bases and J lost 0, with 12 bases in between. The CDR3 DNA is TGTGCCAGCAGTGGGGGACATACGATGAACACTGAAGCTTTCTTT. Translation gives CASSGGHTMNTEAFF.

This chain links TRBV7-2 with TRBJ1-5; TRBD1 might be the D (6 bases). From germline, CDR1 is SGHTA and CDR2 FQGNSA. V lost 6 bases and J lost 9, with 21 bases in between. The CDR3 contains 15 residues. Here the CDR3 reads CASRIGVGAVWPQHF. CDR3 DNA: TGTGCCAGCAGAATAGGGGTGGGGGCGGTGTGGCCCCAGCATTTT.

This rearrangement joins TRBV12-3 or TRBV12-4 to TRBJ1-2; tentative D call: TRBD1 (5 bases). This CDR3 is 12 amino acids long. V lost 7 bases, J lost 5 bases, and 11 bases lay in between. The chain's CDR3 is CASTMGGYGYTF. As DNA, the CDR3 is TGTGCCAGCACCATGGGGGGGTATGGCTACACCTTC.

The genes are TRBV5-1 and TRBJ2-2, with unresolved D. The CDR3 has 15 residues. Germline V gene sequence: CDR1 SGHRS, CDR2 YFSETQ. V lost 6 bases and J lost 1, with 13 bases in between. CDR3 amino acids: CASTPPRGNTGELFF. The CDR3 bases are TGCGCCAGCACCCCCCCTCGAGGGAACACCGGGGAGCTGTTTTTT.

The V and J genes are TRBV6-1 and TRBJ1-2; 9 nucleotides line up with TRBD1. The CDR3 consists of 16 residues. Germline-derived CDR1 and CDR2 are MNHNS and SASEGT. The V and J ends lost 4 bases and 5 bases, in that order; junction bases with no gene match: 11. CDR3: CASSALPGQGVYGYTF. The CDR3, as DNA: TGTGCCAGCAGTGCCCTACCGGGACAGGGCGTATATGGCTACACCTTC.

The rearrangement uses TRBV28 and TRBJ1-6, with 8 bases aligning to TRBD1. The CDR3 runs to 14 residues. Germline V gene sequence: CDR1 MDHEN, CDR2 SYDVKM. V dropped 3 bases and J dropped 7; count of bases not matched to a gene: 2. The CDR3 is CASSLWTGNSPLHF. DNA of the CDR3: TGTGCCAGCAGTTTGTGGACAGGGAATTCACCCCTCCACTTT.

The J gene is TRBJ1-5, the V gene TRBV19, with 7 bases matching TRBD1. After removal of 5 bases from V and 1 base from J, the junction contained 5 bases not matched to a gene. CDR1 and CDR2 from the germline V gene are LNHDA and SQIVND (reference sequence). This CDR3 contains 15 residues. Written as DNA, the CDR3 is TGTGCCAGTAGTCAGGGGGATGGAAGCAATCAGCCCCAGCATTTT. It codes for CASSQGDGSNQPQHF.

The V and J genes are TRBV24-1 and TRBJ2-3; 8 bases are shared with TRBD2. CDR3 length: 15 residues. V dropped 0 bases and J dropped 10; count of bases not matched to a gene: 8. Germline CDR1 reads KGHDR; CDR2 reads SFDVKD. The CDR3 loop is CATSDLRATSGAQYF. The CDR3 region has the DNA TGTGCCACCAGTGATTTGCGGGCTACTAGCGGAGCGCAGTATTTT.

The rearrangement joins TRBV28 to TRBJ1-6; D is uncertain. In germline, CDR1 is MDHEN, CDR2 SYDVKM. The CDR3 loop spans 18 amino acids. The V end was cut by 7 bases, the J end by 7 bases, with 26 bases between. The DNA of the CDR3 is TGTGCCAGCATTAATGGACCCGGGAGCTTGGGCCCAAATTCACCCCTCCACTTT. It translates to CASINGPGSLGPNSPLHF.